Sequencing of this T cell receptor beta chain was carried out in a study of blood T cell repertoires in COVID-19. On the study more broadly: In each case, the material was cDNA or gDNA derived from T cells, B-cell-depleted T cells, or PBMCs.

The V segment lost 5 bases and the J segment 1 base; nucleotides outside the gene matches: 6. Germline assignment: CDR1 SGHTA and CDR2 FQGNSA. This CDR3 spans 15 amino acids. Under the authors' procedure: Amplification of reference gene primers provided the estimated nucleated cell counts. Produced via immunoSEQ multiplex PCR; TCRdb's table is partial and in-frame only. That table is the source of V, J and clone size, and D and trimming were worked out from the DNA. In the table there are approximately 250,000 clones, roughly 84% of which are singletons. The receptor's source is a woman aged 45 to 65 with acute or convalescent COVID-19. This chain connects TRBV7-2 to TRBJ2-3, with 7 bases that match TRBD2. The sequenced material came from peripheral blood. The CDR3 sequence is CASSPRLAGTDTQYF. As DNA, the CDR3 is TGTGCCAGCAGCCCTCGACTAGCAGGCACAGATACGCAGTATTTT.